Shown below are 16 T cell receptor beta chains from a single sample sequenced in a study of cytomegalovirus exposure and HLA in healthy donors. Profiling relied on immunoSEQ multiplex PCR, and the TCRdb table lists in-frame clones only, not all of them. This sample has over 200,000 clones; less than 95% occur once, and the top ten carry approximately 3%. Source material: PBMCs. The receptors originated from a woman aged 25 to 39 in good health and CMV-seronegative.

This chain connects TRBV7-2 to TRBJ2-1, with 10 bases that match TRBD2. With V trimmed by 5 bases and J by 9 bases, 7 bases remained unmatched. The CDR3 totals 14 residues. The germline V gene encodes CDR1 SGHTA and CDR2 FQGNSA. The chain's CDR3 is CASSPSGTSVEQFF. The CDR3 coding sequence is TGTGCCAGCAGCCCCTCCGGGACTAGCGTTGAGCAGTTCTTC.

The genes are TRBV5-6 and TRBJ2-2, with 7 nucleotides matching TRBD2. V dropped 6 bases and J dropped 7; count of bases not matched to a gene: 9. The CDR3 is made up of 14 amino acids. CDR1 is SGHDT, CDR2 YYEEEE, per germline. As DNA, the CDR3 is TGTGCCAGCATCGAGATCGGGGGGAACGGGGAGCTGTTTTTT. This translates into CASIEIGGNGELFF.

This rearrangement joins TRBV7-7 to TRBJ2-1, with TRBD2 identical over 13 bases. Germline V gene lookup returns CDR1 SSHAT and CDR2 FNYEAQ (reference sequence). CDR3 length: 15 residues. Unmatched junction bases numbered 3, after V lost 5 bases and J lost 5 bases. This CDR3 is CASSPGTSGNNEQFF. The CDR3 DNA sequence: TGTGCCAGCAGCCCAGGGACTAGCGGGAACAATGAGCAGTTCTTC.

The rearrangement links TRBV5-6 to TRBJ2-2, with D perhaps matching TRBD2 (6 bases). The CDR3 totals 16 residues. V lost 1 base and J 0 bases, leaving 10 bases between the germline ends. Germline CDR1 SGHDT, CDR2 YYEEEE. In DNA form, the CDR3 reads TGTGCCAGCAGCTTGATGGCGGGACCGAACACCGGGGAGCTGTTTTTT. This sequence encodes CASSLMAGPNTGELFF.

This clone was counted a few times. The chain carries TRBV10-1 and TRBJ2-7; D is ambiguous. Near its end, the DNA agrees better with TRBJ2-6, so the J call may be wrong. CDR1 is WNHNN, CDR2 SYGVQD, per germline (reference sequence). The CDR3 runs 10 residues. DNA for the CDR3: TGCGCCAGCAGTGAGCGACTGCTGACTTTC. It translates to CASSERLLTF.

V gene TRBV28 combines with J gene TRBJ1-2; 8 bases agree with TRBD1. This CDR3 contains 17 residues. CDR1 and CDR2 (germline): MDHEN, SYDVKM. J lost 4 bases, V lost 2 bases, and 12 bases had no gene match. The CDR3 nucleotides are TGTGCCAGCAGTTTAGACCCTAGCCAGGGGGCGAGCTATGGCTACACCTTC. Its translation is CASSLDPSQGASYGYTF.

The chain carries TRBV4-1 and TRBJ2-7; 9 bases line up with TRBD1. CDR1 is MGHRA, CDR2 YSYEKL, per germline. CDR3 size: 16 residues. V lost 1 base and J lost 0; bases outside the gene matches: 4. CDR3 loop: CASSQGAGQGSYEQYF. The CDR3 coding sequence is TGCGCCAGCAGCCAAGGGGCGGGACAGGGCTCCTACGAGCAGTACTTC.

Comment on this clone: This specimen includes other DNA sequences encoding the same CDR3. The chain combines TRBV9 with TRBJ1-1; D is unclear. The CDR3 length is 13 residues. Germline CDR1 reads SGDLS; CDR2 reads YYNGEE. Trimming left V 0 bases short and J 1 base short, with 4 bases between. The CDR3 DNA reads as TGTGCCAGCAGCGTAGAAGGGAACACTGAAGCTTTCTTT. Protein sequence: CASSVEGNTEAFF.

The J gene is TRBJ1-2, the V gene TRBV19, with D perhaps matching TRBD1 (5 bases). V was clipped by 4 bases and J by 4 bases, with 16 bases between them. This CDR3 region has 15 residues. Germline assignment: CDR1 LNHDA and CDR2 SQIVND (reference sequence). CDR3 amino acids: CASSTSGTDFYGYTF. CDR3 sequence (DNA): TGTGCCAGTAGTACCTCCGGGACGGACTTCTATGGCTACACCTTC.

V gene TRBV5-6 combines with J gene TRBJ1-2, with no clear D. Germline V gene data show CDR1 as SGHDT and CDR2 as YYEEEE. V was cut by 1 base and J by 4 bases, with 11 bases left in between. This CDR3 region has 14 residues. This CDR3 is CASSLLLATYGYTF. As DNA, the CDR3 is TGTGCCAGCAGCTTGTTGCTGGCAACCTATGGCTACACCTTC.

Only one count was recorded for this clone. This rearrangement joins TRBV27 to TRBJ2-7; 10 nucleotides agree with TRBD1. With V trimmed by 3 bases and J by 7 bases, 6 bases remained unmatched. Germline values: CDR1 MNHEY, CDR2 SMNVEV (reference sequence). There are 14 residues in the CDR3. The CDR3 loop reads CASSFGTGDWEQYF. CDR3 nucleotides: TGTGCCAGCAGTTTTGGGACAGGGGATTGGGAGCAGTACTTC.

This clone was found once. This chain links TRBV6-1 with TRBJ1-4; no clear D gene. The germline CDR1 and CDR2 sequences are MNHNS and SASEGT. The V gene lost 6 bases and the J gene lost 8 bases, with 13 bases spanning the gap. The CDR3 is 13 amino acids. CDR3 in DNA: TGTGCCAGCAGCTGGGTGGGGAAGGAAAAACTGTTTTTT. This encodes CASSWVGKEKLFF.

The CDR3 nucleotides read TGTGCCAGCAGCCAAGTTTTGGGGTCGGCCGAGCAGTACTTC. Translation: CASSQVLGSAEQYF. J is TRBJ2-7 and V is TRBV14; D is ambiguous. The germline CDR1 and CDR2 sequences are SGHDN and FVKESK. The CDR3 has 14 residues. V was clipped by 1 base and J by 6 bases, with 13 bases between them.

V gene TRBV19 combines with J gene TRBJ2-7, with TRBD2 matching over 9 bases. This CDR3 comprises 14 residues. Germline-derived CDR1 and CDR2 are LNHDA and SQIVND (reference sequence). V was clipped by 6 bases and J by 5 bases; unmatched bases: 8. The DNA of the CDR3 is TGTGCCAGTAGCTCGCCGGGACTAGCCAACGAGCAGTACTTC. Translated: CASSSPGLANEQYF.

The chain carries TRBV7-2 and TRBJ2-5; D remains ambiguous. Deletions cut 0 bases from V and 5 bases from J, with 4 bases between. The CDR3 is 12 amino acids. CDR1 is SGHTA, CDR2 FQGNSA, per germline. This chain's CDR3 is CASSLAAETQYF. The CDR3, as DNA: TGTGCCAGCAGCTTAGCCGCGGAGACCCAGTACTTC.

This clone was detected a few times. This sequence joins TRBV5-1 and TRBJ2-7; the D is unclear. CDR3 length: 12 residues. Per the germline V gene, CDR1 is SGHRS and CDR2 is YFSETQ. The V and J ends lost 4 bases and 2 bases respectively, with 7 bases between them. In DNA, the CDR3 is TGCGCCAGCAGCCCCGATACCTACGAGCAGTACTTC. Amino acid sequence: CASSPDTYEQYF.